The 20 T cell receptor beta chains listed next were all sequenced from one sample in a study of T cells in Graves' hyperthyroidism and ophthalmopathy. Amplified TCR beta CDR3 regions came from RNA transcripts. The HTBI primer set drove a first-round RT-PCR of the TCR CDR3. TCRdb independently ran MiXCR on the multiplex PCR reads; one entry per CDR3 protein. This sample has approximately 600,000 distinct CDR3 sequences; roughly 20% occur once, and the top ten carry more than 30%. The specimen sequenced was blood. These receptors were collected from a man aged 30 to 39 with Graves' ophthalmopathy.

This clonotype was seen a handful of times. The chain uses TRBV6-5 and TRBJ1-6, with 7 bases identical to TRBD1. Per the germline V gene, CDR1 is MNHEY and CDR2 is SVGAGI. V was clipped by 4 bases and J by 7 bases; unmatched bases: 7. The CDR3 consists of 15 residues. The CDR3 is CASSCSARGNSPLHF. CDR3 nucleotide sequence: TGTGCCAGCAGTTGCTCGGCCAGGGGGAATTCACCCCTCCACTTT.

The chain recombines TRBV9 with TRBJ2-5; 9 bases are shared with TRBD2. Germline V gives CDR1 SGDLS, CDR2 YYNGEE. Losses at the gene ends were 3 bases for V and 1 base for J; bases not matched to a gene: 1. The CDR3 length is 14 residues. The CDR3 sequence: CASSASGTQETQYF. CDR3 nucleotides: TGTGCCAGCAGCGCTAGCGGGACCCAAGAGACCCAGTACTTC.

This clonotype was observed a few times. The CDR3, as DNA: TGTGCCTGGAGTGTACGAGGGACAGAGGGGTACTTC. It specifies CAWSVRGTEGYF. This chain joins TRBV30 and TRBJ2-5, with 7 bases fitting TRBD1. The CDR3 is 12 amino acids. From germline, CDR1 is GTSNPN and CDR2 SVGIG (reference sequence). V lost 0 bases, J lost 13 bases, and 8 bases stayed unmatched.

This clonotype was found many times. A read error may produce the germline difference seen at one junction end. This chain's CDR3 is CASSLGPGYEQYF. In nucleotides, the CDR3 is TGTGCCAGCAGCTTAGGTCCAGGCTACGAGCAGTACTTC. This chain uses TRBV12-3 or TRBV12-4 with TRBJ2-7; D gene unclear. This CDR3 is 13 amino acids long.

V and J are TRBV11-2 and TRBJ1-3; the D is unclear. The CDR3 totals 14 residues. V lost 1 base to trimming and J lost 0 bases, with 4 bases between them. The V gene's germline CDR1 is SGHAT and CDR2 FQNNGV. CDR3 loop: CASSLAASGNTIYF. The CDR3 nucleotides are TGTGCCAGCAGCTTAGCGGCCTCTGGAAACACCATATATTTT.

CDR3 in amino acids: CASFRDRGYTEAFF. CDR3 DNA: TGTGCCAGTTTCCGGGACAGGGGGTACACTGAAGCTTTCTTT. This chain joins TRBV6-1 and TRBJ1-1; 11 bases are shared with TRBD1. Germline lookup yields CDR1 MNHNS and CDR2 SASEGT. This CDR3 has 14 residues. V trimming: 9 bases; J trimming: 3 bases; junction bases outside the gene matches: 6.

This clonotype was recorded many times. The rearrangement links TRBV7-2 to TRBJ2-7, with D unclear. Trimming pared 5 bases from V and 2 bases from J, leaving 13 bases between. Germline lookup yields CDR1 SGHTA and CDR2 FQGNSA. This CDR3 comprises 14 residues. The CDR3 is CASSRREATYEQYF. Here the CDR3 DNA reads TGTGCCAGCAGCCGGCGTGAGGCGACCTACGAGCAGTACTTC.

The chain carries TRBV28 and TRBJ2-3; 12 bases map to TRBD2. J lost 5 bases, V lost 5 bases, and 14 bases had no gene match. The CDR3 runs to 18 residues. Germline assignment: CDR1 MDHEN and CDR2 SYDVKM. The DNA of the CDR3 is TGTGCCAGCAGTGTTTGGACTAGCGGGAAAGAGGAGAGAGATACGCAGTATTTT. Protein product: CASSVWTSGKEERDTQYF.

A remark on this clonotype: A much larger clonotype is one base distant, so this may be a read error. The chain links TRBV28 to TRBJ2-7, with 11 nucleotides matching TRBD2. The CDR3 spans 15 residues. Germline loops: CDR1 MDHEN, CDR2 SYDVKM. With V trimmed by 3 bases and J by 5 bases, 6 bases remained unmatched. This CDR3 is CASSLDSGRVHEQYF. The CDR3 coding sequence is TGTGCCAGCAGTTTGGATAGCGGGAGGGTCCACGAGCAGTACTTC.

Ten or more counts support this clonotype. This chain joins TRBV12-3 or TRBV12-4 and TRBJ2-5, with TRBD1 matching 7 bases. There are 14 residues in the CDR3. Trimming removed 6 bases from V and 3 bases from J; junction bases left unmatched: 7. The CDR3 bases are TGTGCCAGCAGACGTCTTGACAGGGAAGAGACCCAGTACTTC. It specifies CASRRLDREETQYF.

V is TRBV28 and J is TRBJ1-6; D unclear. This CDR3 has 12 residues. Germline CDR1 reads MDHEN; CDR2 reads SYDVKM. V gave up 6 bases and J gave up 11 bases, with 11 bases separating them. The CDR3: CASRTNSPPLHF. In DNA, the CDR3 is TGTGCCAGCAGGACCAACAGTCCACCCCTCCACTTT.

The chain uses TRBV12-3 or TRBV12-4 and TRBJ2-2; 9 bases agree with TRBD2. Germline trimming cut 6 bases from V and 4 bases from J; bases unmatched to any gene: 9. The CDR3 consists of 16 residues. CDR3 protein: CASRTTGTSLTGELFF. DNA for the CDR3: TGTGCCAGCAGAACTACCGGGACTAGCCTCACCGGGGAGCTGTTTTTT.

V is TRBV5-1 and J is TRBJ2-5, with TRBD1 matching 8 bases. The CDR3 runs to 14 residues. V was clipped by 3 bases and J by 2 bases; unmatched bases: 3. Germline V gene lookup returns CDR1 SGHRS and CDR2 YFSETQ. CDR3 nucleotide sequence: TGCGCCAGCAGCTGGACAGGGTTTCAAGAGACCCAGTACTTC. This gives the protein CASSWTGFQETQYF.

V usage is TRBV25-1 and J usage is TRBJ1-3; TRBD1 aligns across 8 bases. J lost 6 bases, V lost 3 bases, and 10 bases had no gene match. The CDR3 contains 16 residues. CDR1 is MGHDK and CDR2 is SYGVNS in the germline V gene. This chain's CDR3 is CASSERGTGKENTIYF. The CDR3 DNA sequence: TGTGCCAGCAGTGAGAGGGGGACAGGAAAAGAAAACACCATATATTTT.

There are many counts of this clonotype. This chain links TRBV5-5 with TRBJ2-7; 13 nucleotides match TRBD2. The CDR3 sequence is 17 residues long. The germline V gene has CDR1 SGHKS and CDR2 YYEKEE (reference sequence). The V gene end was trimmed by 0 bases and the J gene end by 4 bases; junction bases not matched to a gene: 7. CDR3 bases: TGTGCCAGCAGCTTGGGGCTTACGGGACTAGCGGGGTACGAGCAGTACTTC. It codes for CASSLGLTGLAGYEQYF.

The V gene is TRBV6-1, the J gene TRBJ1-3; a possible D gene is TRBD1 (5 bases). Germline V gene sequence: CDR1 MNHNS, CDR2 SASEGT. This CDR3 region has 15 residues. V lost 6 bases and J lost 2, with 14 bases in between. The CDR3 sequence: CASRLQVQAGNTIYF. The DNA for the CDR3 is TGTGCCAGCAGACTACAGGTTCAAGCTGGAAACACCATATATTTT.

CDR3 loop: CASSSGLDMDEQFF. The CDR3 nucleotides are TGCGCCAGCAGCTCCGGCTTAGATATGGATGAGCAGTTCTTC. The chain links TRBV5-1 to TRBJ2-1, with unresolved D. The CDR3 totals 14 residues. Trimming shortened V by 3 bases and J by 8 bases, and 15 bases separated the two germline ends. Per the germline V gene, CDR1 is SGHRS and CDR2 is YFSETQ.

In its sample, this clonotype was seen many times. The V call is TRBV20-1, the J call TRBJ1-1; 7 bases are shared with TRBD1. This CDR3 comprises 13 residues. From germline, CDR1 is DFQATT and CDR2 SNEGSKA (reference sequence). The trim removed 0 bases at V and 4 bases at J, leaving 2 bases unmatched. The CDR3 reads CSARDQGGTEAFF. The CDR3 region has the DNA TGCAGTGCTAGAGATCAGGGGGGCACTGAAGCTTTCTTT.

This chain links TRBV4-2 with TRBJ2-3; 8 bases match TRBD2. V lost 1 base to trimming and J lost 6 bases; unmatched junction nucleotides: 12. The CDR3 totals 17 residues. Germline values: CDR1 LGHNA, CDR2 YNFKEQ. The chain's CDR3 is CASSQGPAGALADTQYF. The CDR3 DNA is TGTGCCAGCAGCCAAGGCCCAGCGGGAGCGCTGGCGGATACGCAGTATTTT.

The rearrangement joins TRBV4-1 to TRBJ2-1, with D perhaps matching TRBD1 (6 bases). This CDR3 is 15 amino acids long. Trimming removed 1 base at V and 8 bases at J, with 15 bases between. The germline V gene has CDR1 MGHRA and CDR2 YSYEKL. Here the CDR3 DNA reads TGCGCCAGCAGCCAAGTTATAAGGGGGAAGGATGAGCAGTTCTTC. It translates to CASSQVIRGKDEQFF.